These T cell receptor beta chains were read from a single sample in a study of response to subunit inactivated influenza vaccine. TCRdb reprocessed the RT-PCR reads with MiXCR, giving one entry per CDR3 protein. The table lists about half a million distinct CDR3 sequences, approximately 24% of them singletons. The sequencing here drew on CD4+ T cells sorted from PBMCs, taken around 5 days after vaccination. These receptors were obtained from a middle-aged man who received an inactivated influenza vaccine. The CDR3 runs from the conserved cysteine through the conserved F or W. The order of the fields is CDR3 DNA, CDR3 protein, D gene, V gene, J gene, clone size. A D gene is named only where the DNA matches it firmly. Some rows have no size entry. The others give once, few or many, or a class for an expanded clone.

CDR3nt: TGTGCCAGCGGGACAGCCCTGAACACTGAAGCTTTCTTT; CDR3aa: CASGTALNTEAFF; d_gene: TRBD1; v_gene: TRBV10-3; j_gene: TRBJ1-1; abundance: few
CDR3nt: TGTGCCAGCAGCTTCGGTACAGGCGCCCAAGAGACCCAGTACTTC; CDR3aa: CASSFGTGAQETQYF; d_gene: -; v_gene: TRBV7-9; j_gene: TRBJ2-5; abundance: -
CDR3nt: TGTGCCAGCAGCCCGGACGCAGGAGCGTATGGCTACACCTTC; CDR3aa: CASSPDAGAYGYTF; d_gene: -; v_gene: TRBV5-5; j_gene: TRBJ1-2; abundance: -
CDR3nt: TGTGCCAGCAGACTCCACCCGACCAAAAACATTCAGTACTTC; CDR3aa: CASRLHPTKNIQYF; d_gene: -; v_gene: TRBV6-1; j_gene: TRBJ2-4; abundance: -
CDR3nt: TGTGCCAGCAATCTTCGACTAGCGGGATTGAGAGAGACCCAGTACTTC; CDR3aa: CASNLRLAGLRETQYF; d_gene: TRBD2; v_gene: TRBV12-3/TRBV12-4; j_gene: TRBJ2-5; abundance: few
CDR3nt: TGTGCCAGCAGCGACAGGGGCGGCTACACCTTC; CDR3aa: CASSDRGGYTF; d_gene: TRBD1; v_gene: TRBV12-3/TRBV12-4; j_gene: TRBJ1-2; abundance: -
CDR3nt: TGTGCCAACAGTTTAGGGGAAGCACGTAAGACGCAGTATTTT; CDR3aa: CANSLGEARKTQYF; d_gene: -; v_gene: TRBV12-3/TRBV12-4; j_gene: TRBJ2-3; abundance: -
CDR3nt: TGTGCCAGCAGCTTCCAAGCTAGCGCGATGGAGACCCAGTACTTC; CDR3aa: CASSFQASAMETQYF; d_gene: -; v_gene: TRBV7-8; j_gene: TRBJ2-5; abundance: -
CDR3nt: TGTGCCAGCAGCCAACTCTATACCGGGGAGCTGTTTTTT; CDR3aa: CASSQLYTGELFF; d_gene: -; v_gene: TRBV14; j_gene: TRBJ2-2; abundance: few
CDR3nt: TGTGCCTGGAGGGGGGACCTGACCCTTTACAATGAGCAGTTCTTC; CDR3aa: CAWRGDLTLYNEQFF; d_gene: -; v_gene: TRBV30; j_gene: TRBJ2-1; abundance: few
CDR3nt: TGTGCCAGCAGCAAGTGGGGGCAAGGGAAAGATGAAAAACTGTTTTTT; CDR3aa: CASSKWGQGKDEKLFF; d_gene: -; v_gene: TRBV7-9; j_gene: TRBJ1-4; abundance: -